This entry concerns a single TCR beta chain. Samples held roughly 0.95-11 million cryopreserved PBMC, and DNA extraction followed. The sample originates from a study of long-term antiretroviral therapy in people with HIV. Researchers report immunoSEQ v3.0 was run at survey level. Assay: immunoSEQ multiplex PCR; the TCRdb copy retains only in-frame clones and omits some. The sample consists of tens of thousands of clones, 90% to 95% of them appearing once. V dropped 0 bases and J dropped 8 bases, with 7 bases sitting between them. CDR3 length equals 11 residues. Germline V gene lookup returns CDR1 DFQATT and CDR2 SNEGSKA (reference sequence).

This clonotype was obtained from a woman between 45 and 65 years old with HIV. The V call is TRBV20-1, the J call TRBJ1-2, with D unresolved. Specimen: unsorted PBMCs, collected 3.7 years after starting antiretroviral therapy. CDR3 sequence (DNA): TGCAGTGCTAGAGATACGAGCGGCTACACCTTC. Translation: CSARDTSGYTF.